A single TCR beta chain is shown here with its context. The antigen remains unidentified. The sample belongs to a study of cytomegalovirus exposure and HLA in healthy donors. Study-wide findings and caveats: Within the 100 to 150 validation repertoires, first-cohort TCR clusters tended to co-occur, according to a later analysis. Cytomegalovirus association was assigned to about 150 TCR beta chains.

Germline V gives CDR1 SQVTM, CDR2 ANQGSEA. Trimming removed 4 bases at V and 4 bases at J, with 10 bases between. The CDR3 extends over 12 amino acids. Sequenced by immunoSEQ multiplex PCR; TCRdb stores in-frame clones only, minus some. The sample comprises 150,000 to 250,000 clones, 80% to 90% of which are singletons, and around 1.2% rests with the top ten. The genes are TRBV29-1 and TRBJ1-1; weak D call: TRBD1 (6 bases). Sequencing was done on a sample of PBMCs. This sequence was found in a woman in her twenties or thirties in good health and CMV-seronegative. This chain's CDR3 is CSVGGLGTEAFF. The CDR3 DNA follows: TGCAGCGTTGGGGGGCTGGGCACTGAAGCTTTCTTT.